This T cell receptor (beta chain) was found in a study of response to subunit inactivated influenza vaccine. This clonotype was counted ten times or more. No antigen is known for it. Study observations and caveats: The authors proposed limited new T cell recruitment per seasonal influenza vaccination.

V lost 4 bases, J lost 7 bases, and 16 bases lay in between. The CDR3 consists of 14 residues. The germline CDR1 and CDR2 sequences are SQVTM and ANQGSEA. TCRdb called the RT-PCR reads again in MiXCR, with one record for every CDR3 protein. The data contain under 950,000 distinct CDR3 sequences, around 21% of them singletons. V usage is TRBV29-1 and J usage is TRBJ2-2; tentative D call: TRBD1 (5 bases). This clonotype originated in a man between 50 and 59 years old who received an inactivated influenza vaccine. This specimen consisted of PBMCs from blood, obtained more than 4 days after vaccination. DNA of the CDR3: TGCAGCGTTGCTTCCCAGGGCCCACACGGGGAGCTGTTTTTT. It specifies CSVASQGPHGELFF.